This TCR beta chain is drawn from a study of T cell responses to AZD1222 COVID-19 vaccine. Study-wide results and limits: The repertoires were collected only after the peak T cell response. The reported proportion of spike-specific TCRs targeting unmutated variant regions was nearly half. White British ancestry dominated among donors, who included more females, and clonal diversity was possibly underestimated.

Method: immunoSEQ multiplex PCR; TCRdb's copy keeps in-frame clones and lacks some. The sample has 120,000 or so clones, more than 70% seen once. The CDR3 extends over 15 amino acids. CDR1 is LNHDA and CDR2 is SQIVND in the germline V gene (reference sequence). Trimming removed 9 bases at V and 2 bases at J, with 17 bases between. In regard to this clone: Its specificity is not known.

The source was peripheral blood, collected on day 0 of AZD1222 vaccination. This clonotype originated in an adult in good health. V usage is TRBV19 and J usage is TRBJ1-5; possible D gene TRBD1, 6 bases. DNA for the CDR3: TGTGCCAGCACAGGGAAGGGGGGACGCAATCAGCCCCAGCATTTT. This translates into CASTGKGGRNQPQHF.